This TCR beta chain was recorded in a study of Ad26.COV2.S vaccination and SARS-CoV-2 variants. Notes on the study in general: Breadth measured for non-spike TCRs was similar across vaccine and placebo recipients.

After removal of 3 bases from V and 7 bases from J, the junction contained 13 bases not matched to a gene. CDR3 length: 16 amino acids. CDR1 and CDR2 (germline): WSHSY, SAAADI. The repertoire was sequenced with immunoSEQ multiplex PCR; TCRdb's copy has only in-frame clones and lacks some. This table has hundreds of thousands of clones, roughly 90% appearing once. As to this clone: Its matching antigen is unknown.

The treatment denotes: approximately 18 received Ad26.COV2.S at low or high dose, single or two shots; roughly five received placebo; per-sample allocation not given. Sampling was done on day 63 after the first vaccine or placebo injection. A Boston adult aged 18-55 years was the donor. This sequence originates from a person between 18 and 65 years old who received the Ad26.COV2.S COVID-19 vaccine or a placebo. The input for sequencing was peripheral blood, taken in a trial of Ad26.COV2.S vaccine versus placebo. This chain links TRBV10-2 with TRBJ1-2; TRBD1 matches at 8 bases. CDR3 DNA: TGCGCCAGCAGTGACCCAAGCGAGACAGGGGTTCGTGGCTACACCTTC. Protein: CASSDPSETGVRGYTF.